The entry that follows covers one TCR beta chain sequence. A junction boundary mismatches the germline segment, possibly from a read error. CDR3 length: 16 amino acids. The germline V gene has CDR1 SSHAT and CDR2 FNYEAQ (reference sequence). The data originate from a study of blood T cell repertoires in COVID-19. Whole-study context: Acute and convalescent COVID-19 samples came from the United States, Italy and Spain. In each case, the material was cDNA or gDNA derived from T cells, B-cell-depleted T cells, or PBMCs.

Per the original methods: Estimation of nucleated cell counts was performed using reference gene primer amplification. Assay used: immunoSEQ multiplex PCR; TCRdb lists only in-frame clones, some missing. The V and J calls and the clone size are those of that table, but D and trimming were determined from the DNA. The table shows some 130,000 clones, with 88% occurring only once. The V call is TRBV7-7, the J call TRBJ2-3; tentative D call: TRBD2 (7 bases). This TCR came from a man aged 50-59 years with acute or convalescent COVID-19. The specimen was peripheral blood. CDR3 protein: CASSLGSAGEGDTQYF. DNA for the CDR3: TGTGCTAGCAGCTTAGGGTCGGCAGGGGAGGGGGATACGCAGTATTTT.